Listed here are 30 T cell receptor beta chains from one sample, sequenced in a study of blood T cell repertoires in COVID-19. Assay used: immunoSEQ multiplex PCR; TCRdb lists only in-frame clones, some missing. The repertoire has a few hundred thousand clones, 89% of them found once; the top ten carry roughly 6.7%. The material sequenced was peripheral blood. The origin of the receptors is a man aged 18 to 29 who had recovered from COVID-19.

The rearrangement uses TRBV20-1 and TRBJ1-2; 7 bases are shared with TRBD1. This CDR3 has 12 residues. Germline loops: CDR1 DFQATT, CDR2 SNEGSKA (reference sequence). The J segment lost 6 bases and the V segment lost 3 bases, leaving 4 bases of the junction unmatched. As DNA, the CDR3 is TGCAGTGCTAGTAAGGGGGCAGATGGCTACACCTTC. This encodes CSASKGADGYTF.

This rearrangement joins TRBV7-9 to TRBJ1-2; 9 positions agree with TRBD1. Germline lookup yields CDR1 SEHNR and CDR2 FQNEAQ (reference sequence). V gave up 2 bases and J gave up 2 bases; unmatched junction bases: 9. The CDR3 consists of 17 residues. DNA of the CDR3: TGTGCCAGCAGCTTACCCCGGACAGGGGACGGAAACTATGGCTACACCTTC. This codes for CASSLPRTGDGNYGYTF.

The V call is TRBV30, the J call TRBJ1-1; D is undetermined. With 2 bases removed from V and 0 bases from J, the gap between germline ends came to 13 bases. Germline CDR1 reads GTSNPN; CDR2 reads SVGIG (reference sequence). There are 15 residues in the CDR3. The CDR3 loop reads CAWSSDLVMNTEAFF. The CDR3, as DNA: TGTGCCTGGAGTTCAGACCTAGTCATGAACACTGAAGCTTTCTTT.

This clone was observed a single time. Other DNA sequences of this sample code for an identical CDR3. The V and J genes are TRBV18 and TRBJ2-6; D is unclear. The CDR3 contains 15 residues. Deletions cut 2 bases from V and 1 base from J, with 6 bases between. Germline CDR1 and CDR2: KGHSH and LQKENI. Here the CDR3 reads CASSPSGSGANVLTF. CDR3 coding DNA: TGTGCCAGCTCACCATCGGGTTCTGGGGCCAACGTCCTGACTTTC. Full variable domain (rest looked up from reference TRBV18 and TRBJ2-6): NAGVMQNPRHLVRRRGQEARLRCSPMKGHSHVYWYRQLPEEGLKFMVYLQKENIIDESGMPKERFSAEFPKEGPSILRIQQVVRGDSAAYFCASSPSGSGANVLTFGAGSRLTVL.

The V and J genes are TRBV25-1 and TRBJ2-1, with 10 bases aligning to TRBD2. CDR1 and CDR2 (germline): MGHDK, SYGVNS. This CDR3 has 16 amino acids. Trimming removed 3 bases from V and 5 bases from J; junction bases left unmatched: 7. CDR3 in DNA: TGTGCCAGCAGTGACCTAAGCGGGGGGGCGCACAATGAGCAGTTCTTC. This codes for CASSDLSGGAHNEQFF.

The chain links TRBV14 to TRBJ2-7; 12 bases are shared with TRBD2. After removal of 3 bases from V and 6 bases from J, the junction contained 6 bases not matched to a gene. Germline V CDR1 and CDR2: SGHDN, FVKESK. This CDR3 is built from 15 residues. CDR3 amino acids: CASSQLTSGGGEQYF. The CDR3 DNA sequence: TGTGCCAGCAGCCAGTTGACTAGCGGGGGAGGCGAGCAGTACTTC.

CDR3 residues: CASSSPGGALNTEAFF. CDR3 bases: TGTGCCAGCAGCTCACCGGGAGGCGCGTTGAACACTGAAGCTTTCTTT. The chain combines TRBV7-9 with TRBJ1-1; unclear D gene. Trimming shortened V by 4 bases and J by 0 bases, and 15 bases separated the two germline ends. The CDR3 runs to 16 residues. Germline CDR1 and CDR2: SEHNR and FQNEAQ (reference sequence).

This rearrangement joins TRBV2 to TRBJ2-1; TRBD2 agrees at 10 bases. This CDR3 region has 16 residues. Germline V CDR1 and CDR2: SNHLY, FYNNEI. V gave up 3 bases and J gave up 8 bases; unmatched junction bases: 10. CDR3 amino acids: CASSDGLAGVSHEQFF. DNA of the CDR3: TGTGCCAGCAGTGATGGGCTAGCGGGAGTCTCCCATGAGCAGTTCTTC.

The chain couples TRBV6-5 to TRBJ1-2, with TRBD1 identical over 7 bases. The CDR3 extends over 13 amino acids. CDR1 and CDR2 from the germline V gene are MNHEY and SVGAGI. V gave up 2 bases and J gave up 6 bases; unmatched junction bases: 3. The chain's CDR3 is CASSYGTANGYTF. In nucleotides, the CDR3 is TGTGCCAGCAGTTACGGGACAGCGAATGGCTACACCTTC.

The V and J genes are TRBV2 and TRBJ2-7; 7 nucleotides align to TRBD2. J was trimmed by 6 bases and V by 7 bases; bases with no gene match: 9. Germline CDR1 is SNHLY and CDR2 is FYNNEI. CDR3 size: 13 residues. The CDR3 coding sequence is TGTGCCAGCAAACTAGCGTCAAGGCCCGAGCAGTACTTC. Its translation: CASKLASRPEQYF.

This clone has only one observation. This chain joins TRBV21-1 and TRBJ2-3; whether TRBD1, the table's D call, matches the DNA was not checked. TRBV21-1 is a documented pseudogene. CDR3 length equals 18 residues. The CDR3 DNA reads TGTGCCAGCAGCAAAAACGGGCGTCGACCAGGGTCCGCAGATACGCAGTATTTT. Residues: CASSKNGRRPGSADTQYF.

This rearrangement joins TRBV4-1 to TRBJ2-7, with 10 positions matching TRBD1. Trimming removed 3 bases from V and 4 bases from J; junction bases left unmatched: 6. In germline, CDR1 is MGHRA, CDR2 YSYEKL. The CDR3 covers 15 residues. CDR3 residues: CASSQTGDRGYEQYF. For the CDR3, the DNA is TGCGCCAGCAGCCAGACCGGGGACAGGGGTTACGAGCAGTACTTC.

The gene calls are TRBV30 and TRBJ1-2, with D possibly TRBD1 on 5 matching bases. This CDR3 is 12 amino acids long. Germline V gives CDR1 GTSNPN, CDR2 SVGIG (reference sequence). V lost 5 bases to trimming and J lost 5 bases, with 12 bases between them. CDR3 DNA: TGTGCCTGGTCTGACAGACCTTATGGCTACACCTTC. Translated, it gives CAWSDRPYGYTF.

The gene calls are TRBV27 and TRBJ2-5, with TRBD1 identical over 9 bases. This CDR3 comprises 17 residues. Germline lookup yields CDR1 MNHEY and CDR2 SMNVEV (reference sequence). V lost 1 base to trimming and J lost 3 bases; unmatched junction nucleotides: 9. CDR3 DNA sequence: TGTGCCAGCAGTTTATTCTATGGGGACAGGGTGAAAGAGACCCAGTACTTC. This codes for CASSLFYGDRVKETQYF.

The chain uses TRBV7-9 and TRBJ1-1; D may be TRBD1 (5 bases). Trimming pared 4 bases from V and 8 bases from J, leaving 11 bases between. The CDR3 loop spans 12 amino acids. The germline CDR1 and CDR2 sequences are SEHNR and FQNEAQ (reference sequence). Here the CDR3 reads CASSYGQVEAFF. CDR3 DNA: TGTGCCAGCAGCTACGGACAAGTCGAAGCTTTCTTT.

The chain couples TRBV27 to TRBJ1-1; possibly TRBD1 for D (6 bases). From germline, CDR1 is MNHEY and CDR2 SMNVEV (reference sequence). The CDR3 length is 15 residues. Trimming stripped 4 bases from V and 2 bases from J, with 14 bases between. CDR3 residues: CASSSTPDSNTEAFF. For the CDR3, the DNA is TGTGCCAGCAGTTCCACCCCGGACAGTAACACTGAAGCTTTCTTT.

V usage is TRBV25-1 and J usage is TRBJ2-3; possible D gene TRBD1, 7 bases. Deletions cut 1 base from V and 4 bases from J, with 12 bases between. CDR1 and CDR2 from the germline V gene are MGHDK and SYGVNS. This CDR3 has 15 residues. The DNA of the CDR3 is TGTGCCAGCAGTGAATTGGAGGGGGCGGCAGATACGCAGTATTTT. This translates into CASSELEGAADTQYF.

The genes are TRBV6-5 and TRBJ1-1; the D is unclear. The CDR3 is 15 amino acids. The germline V and J ends were trimmed by 0 bases and 4 bases, with 12 bases remaining between them. Germline V CDR1 and CDR2: MNHEY, SVGAGI. The CDR3 here is CASSYSAAMGTEAFF. CDR3 sequence (DNA): TGTGCCAGCAGTTACTCGGCGGCCATGGGCACTGAAGCTTTCTTT.

There are a few counts of this clone. The chain employs TRBV24-1 and TRBJ2-7; D possibly corresponds to TRBD2 (5 bases). Germline assignment: CDR1 KGHDR and CDR2 SFDVKD. Trimming took off 2 bases at V and 4 bases at J, with 14 bases between the two ends. The length of the CDR3 is 15 residues. CDR3 amino acids: CATSDSVRRHYEQYF. The CDR3 nucleotides are TGTGCCACCAGTGATTCAGTGCGGAGGCATTACGAGCAGTACTTC.

The chain employs TRBV9 and TRBJ2-3; D unresolved. Germline V lookup: CDR1 SGDLS, CDR2 YYNGEE. Trimming left V 4 bases short and J 1 base short, with 4 bases between. The CDR3 has 12 residues. CDR3 in DNA: TGTGCCAGCAGCCCAGGCACAGATACGCAGTATTTT. Amino acids: CASSPGTDTQYF.

This clone was detected only once. This chain connects TRBV14 to TRBJ1-2; no firm D call. The germline V gene has CDR1 SGHDN and CDR2 FVKESK. This CDR3 comprises 13 residues. V lost 0 bases, J lost 2 bases, and 4 bases lay in between. The CDR3 loop reads CASSQDRNYGYTF. The CDR3 bases are TGTGCCAGCAGCCAAGACAGGAACTATGGCTACACCTTC.

The rearrangement joins TRBV11-2 to TRBJ2-7; D is undetermined. The germline V and J ends were trimmed by 3 bases and 0 bases, with 12 bases remaining between them. CDR1 is SGHAT, CDR2 FQNNGV, per germline. There are 15 residues in the CDR3. CDR3 amino acids: CASSFGFTSSYEQYF. The CDR3 DNA reads TGTGCCAGCAGCTTTGGCTTCACAAGCTCCTACGAGCAGTACTTC. Full variable domain (outside the CDR3, taken from reference TRBV11-2 and TRBJ2-7): EAGVAQSPRYKIIEKRQSVAFWCNPISGHATLYWYQQILGQGPKLLIQFQNNGVVDDSQLPKDRFSAERLKGVDSTLKIQPAKLEDSAVYLCASSFGFTSSYEQYFGPGTRLTVT.

The J gene is TRBJ1-2, the V gene TRBV6-6; D gene ambiguous. V was clipped by 2 bases and J by 0 bases, with 4 bases between them. Germline V lookup: CDR1 MNHNY, CDR2 SVGAGI (reference sequence). This CDR3 spans 13 amino acids. The CDR3 protein is CASSYTANYGYTF. For the CDR3, the DNA is TGTGCCAGCAGTTACACAGCTAACTATGGCTACACCTTC.

The rearrangement joins TRBV5-1 to TRBJ1-1, with 10 bases fitting TRBD1. Per germline, CDR1 SGHRS and CDR2 YFSETQ. CDR3 length equals 14 residues. J gave up 5 bases and V 0 bases, and 1 base lay outside the gene matches. CDR3 loop: CASSLGQGATEAFF. In DNA, the CDR3 is TGCGCCAGCAGCTTGGGACAGGGGGCGACTGAAGCTTTCTTT. Looking up the rest from reference TRBV5-1 and TRBJ1-1 gives the full variable domain: KAGVTQTPRYLIKTRGQQVTLSCSPISGHRSVSWYQQTPGQGLQFLFEYFSETQRNKGNFPGRFSGRQFSNSRSEMNVSTLELGDSALYLCASSLGQGATEAFFGQGTRLTVV.

This clone came up once. V gene TRBV30 combines with J gene TRBJ2-3; D is possibly TRBD2 (6 bases). Germline V gene data show CDR1 as GTSNPN and CDR2 as SVGIG (reference sequence). The CDR3 runs 15 residues. V was pared by 0 bases and J by 1 base, with 11 bases between. The CDR3 coding sequence is TGTGCCTGGAGTGTGACGGGAGAGGGCACAGATACGCAGTATTTT. Translated, it gives CAWSVTGEGTDTQYF.

V and J are TRBV24-1 and TRBJ1-1, with TRBD1 identical over 9 bases. V lost 6 bases to trimming and J lost 0 bases; unmatched junction nucleotides: 10. CDR1 and CDR2 from the germline V gene are KGHDR and SFDVKD. The CDR3 extends over 17 amino acids. CDR3 region: CATSRDREGELNTEAFF. As DNA, the CDR3 is TGTGCCACCAGTCGGGACAGGGAGGGAGAGTTGAACACTGAAGCTTTCTTT.

V and J are TRBV7-3 and TRBJ2-1, with 7 bases lining up with TRBD1. Germline V gives CDR1 SGHTA, CDR2 FQGTGA. The CDR3 runs to 16 residues. The V and J ends lost 5 bases and 3 bases, in that order; junction bases with no gene match: 10. As DNA, the CDR3 is TGTGCCAGCAGCCCGTTCCCCCGGGACAGCTACAATGAGCAGTTCTTC. Protein sequence: CASSPFPRDSYNEQFF.

J is TRBJ2-3 and V is TRBV10-1; no definite D call. Trimming took off 0 bases at V and 1 base at J, with 5 bases between the two ends. Germline V gene lookup returns CDR1 WNHNN and CDR2 SYGVQD (reference sequence). The CDR3 consists of 14 residues. The CDR3 is CASSESLGTDTQYF. CDR3 coding DNA: TGCGCCAGCAGTGAGTCGTTAGGCACAGATACGCAGTATTTT.

CDR3 protein: CASSDKDWRLYGYTF. For the CDR3, the DNA is TGTGCCAGCAGTGATAAGGACTGGCGCCTCTATGGCTACACCTTC. V gene TRBV6-1 combines with J gene TRBJ1-2; D unresolved. The CDR3 runs 15 residues. V was trimmed by 3 bases and J by 4 bases, leaving 15 bases between them. Germline loops: CDR1 MNHNS, CDR2 SASEGT.

The chain employs TRBV3-1 (or the pseudogene TRBV3-2) and TRBJ1-2; a possible D gene is TRBD1 (6 bases). Trimming took 1 base from V and 7 from J, leaving 22 bases between them. The CDR3 totals 17 residues. CDR1 is LGHDT, CDR2 YNNKEL, per germline (reference sequence). The CDR3 nucleotides read TGTGCCAGCAGCCAAGGTAAACCCGGGGCCAGGGGAACTGGCTACACCTTC. Its protein is CASSQGKPGARGTGYTF.